This entry describes one TCR beta chain. Its antigen remains unidentified. The germline CDR1 and CDR2 sequences are DFQATT and SNEGSKA (reference sequence). This CDR3 has 14 amino acids. V was clipped by 4 bases and J by 5 bases, with 15 bases between them. Every donor provided approximately 9.2 milliliters of peripheral blood. This specimen comes from a study of blood T cells in healthy people across ages. Study outcomes and limitations: With age, beta diversity per million T cells declined roughly linearly, significantly by roughly 40. Diversity estimates from one million T cells were considered underestimates.

For the second PCR, which ran for roughly 7 to 11 cycles, a sample-barcoded 5' primer and a J-beta primer mix were used. Every sample produced at least 2.5 million CDR3-containing paired-end reads. In TCRdb, the 5' RACE reads were re-called with MiXCR into one record per CDR3 protein. The table has hundreds of thousands of distinct CDR3 sequences, just over 55% seen once; the top ten hold 20% to 30%. The receptor's source is a man aged 35 to 55 in good health. Input material: blood. The chain links TRBV20-1 to TRBJ1-5; unclear D gene. The CDR3 nucleotides are TGCAGTGCTAACCGGGCTGGGGAACATCAGCCCCAGCATTTT. It translates to CSANRAGEHQPQHF.